Following are 27 T cell receptor beta chains from one sample sequenced in a study of T cells in Graves' hyperthyroidism and ophthalmopathy. Amplification targeted TCR beta CDR3 regions from RNA transcripts. Primed by the HTBI set, a first-round RT-PCR was run on the TCR CDR3. TCRdb reanalysed the multiplex PCR reads using MiXCR and keeps one entry per CDR3 protein. Of roughly 740,000 distinct CDR3 sequences in the sample, around 15% were seen once. Sequenced material: blood. These receptors were taken from a man aged 18 to 29 with Graves' hyperthyroidism.

The chain uses TRBV19 and TRBJ2-7; no reliable D call. Germline CDR1 is LNHDA and CDR2 is SQIVND (reference sequence). Trimming took off 5 bases at V and 6 bases at J, with 23 bases between the two ends. This CDR3 region has 16 residues. The CDR3 nucleotides are TGTGCCAGTAGTTTATCATGGGATCCCTCCTCCCCCGAGCAGTACTTC. It translates to CASSLSWDPSSPEQYF.

The CDR3 DNA is TGTGCCAGCAGCTACCCAAGCGGGAGGGCTGATACGCAGTATTTT. This sequence encodes CASSYPSGRADTQYF. The V gene is TRBV12-3 or TRBV12-4, the J gene TRBJ2-3, with 10 bases fitting TRBD2. Unmatched junction bases numbered 9, after V lost 6 bases and J lost 6 bases. The CDR3 runs 15 residues.

The table lists this clonotype with many counts. The chain employs TRBV28 and TRBJ2-7; D may be TRBD1 (6 bases). The CDR3 sequence is 17 residues long. The V end lost 4 bases, the J end lost 0 bases, and 19 bases lay between the germline ends. Germline V gene lookup returns CDR1 MDHEN and CDR2 SYDVKM. The CDR3 loop is CASSSRSGGGSSYEQYF. The CDR3 DNA reads TGTGCCAGCAGTTCTAGGAGTGGGGGCGGCAGCTCCTACGAGCAGTACTTC.

The chain recombines TRBV28 with TRBJ1-4; 8 nucleotides agree with TRBD1. The V gene end was trimmed by 4 bases and the J gene end by 8 bases; junction bases not matched to a gene: 6. CDR1 is MDHEN and CDR2 is SYDVKM in the germline V gene. This CDR3 has 14 amino acids. CDR3 DNA sequence: TGTGCCAGCAGTTCCTCAGGGGGCAGGGAAAAACTGTTTTTT. It is translated as CASSSSGGREKLFF. Combining the CDR3 with reference TRBV28 and TRBJ1-4 gives the whole variable domain DVKVTQSSRYLVKRTGEKVFLECVQDMDHENMFWYRQDPGLGLRLIYFSYDVKMKEKGDIPEGYSVSREKKERFSLILESASTNQTSMYLCASSSSGGREKLFFGSGTQLSVL.

This clonotype has at least ten counts. The chain uses TRBV12-3 or TRBV12-4 and TRBJ2-2; D gene uncertain. Trimming took 5 bases from V and 3 from J, leaving 4 bases between them. The CDR3 runs to 12 residues. CDR3 in amino acids: CASSMDTGELFF. The CDR3 DNA follows: TGTGCCAGCAGTATGGACACCGGGGAGCTGTTTTTT.

V usage is TRBV12-3 or TRBV12-4 and J usage is TRBJ1-4; no clear D. V was trimmed by 6 bases and J by 1 base, leaving 12 bases between them. CDR3 size: 15 residues. CDR3 nucleotides: TGTGCCAGCAGAGTGGATCGGCTAACTAATGAAAAACTGTTTTTT. Its translation: CASRVDRLTNEKLFF.

This clonotype was seen only a few times. This sequence joins TRBV20-1 and TRBJ2-5; TRBD2 agrees at 14 bases. The V gene end was trimmed by 6 bases and the J gene end by 5 bases; junction bases not matched to a gene: 11. The CDR3 runs 16 residues. Germline CDR1 and CDR2: DFQATT and SNEGSKA (reference sequence). CDR3 in amino acids: CSATGTSGRVQETQYF. Here the CDR3 DNA reads TGCAGTGCCACTGGGACTAGCGGGAGAGTACAGGAGACCCAGTACTTC.

The V gene is TRBV28, the J gene TRBJ2-5, with 12 bases lining up with TRBD1. V dropped 6 bases and J dropped 5; count of bases not matched to a gene: 7. Germline loops: CDR1 MDHEN, CDR2 SYDVKM. This CDR3 spans 15 amino acids. CDR3 in amino acids: CASSPAGTGGETQYF. The CDR3 DNA reads as TGTGCCAGCAGCCCTGCTGGGACAGGGGGCGAGACCCAGTACTTC.

This clonotype was found a few times. The chain links TRBV11-2 to TRBJ1-4, with no clear D. Germline V gene data show CDR1 as SGHAT and CDR2 as FQNNGV. The CDR3 contains 16 residues. Trimming removed 5 bases from V and 5 bases from J, with 18 bases in between. CDR3 loop: CASSPARTPGNEKLFF. The CDR3 DNA follows: TGTGCCAGCAGCCCAGCAAGGACGCCCGGCAATGAAAAACTGTTTTTT.

The CDR3 region has the DNA TGTGCCAGCAGTTACCCTAGCGGGTATGAGCAGTTCTTC. This gives the protein CASSYPSGYEQFF. The gene calls are TRBV6-5 and TRBJ2-1, with TRBD2 matching 8 bases. CDR1 and CDR2 from the germline V gene are MNHEY and SVGAGI. The CDR3 is made up of 13 amino acids. Losses at the gene ends were 2 bases for V and 8 bases for J; bases not matched to a gene: 2.

This chain links TRBV12-3 or TRBV12-4 with TRBJ2-2; 7 bases match TRBD2. Trimming took 2 bases from V and 0 from J; bases not matched to a gene: 3. The CDR3 loop spans 16 amino acids. The DNA for the CDR3 is TGTGCCAGCAGTTTATGGGAGGGTTCGAACACCGGGGAGCTGTTTTTT. This translates into CASSLWEGSNTGELFF.

This clonotype was seen ten or more times. The rearrangement links TRBV7-2 to TRBJ1-2; D unclear. CDR1 is SGHTA, CDR2 FQGNSA, per germline. The CDR3 covers 14 residues. The germline V and J ends were trimmed by 4 bases and 6 bases, with 15 bases remaining between them. CDR3 DNA sequence: TGTGCCAGCAGCTACCACCAATGGGCTAATGGCTACACCTTC. Translation: CASSYHQWANGYTF.

This clonotype was detected a few times. The rearrangement links TRBV27 to TRBJ2-5; 7 bases match TRBD2. Per germline, CDR1 MNHEY and CDR2 SMNVEV (reference sequence). This CDR3 is built from 16 residues. V shed 6 bases and J 5 bases; nucleotides not matched to a gene: 15. The CDR3 reads CASSLGGVVGAETQYF. The DNA of the CDR3 is TGTGCCAGCAGCCTGGGGGGGGTTGTAGGGGCGGAGACCCAGTACTTC.

The V call is TRBV4-3, the J call TRBJ2-4; D may be TRBD2 (7 bases). Trimming left V 0 bases short and J 2 bases short, with 17 bases between. The CDR3 contains 18 residues. The germline V gene encodes CDR1 LGHNA and CDR2 YSLEER. CDR3 coding DNA: TGCGCCAGCAGCCAAGATGGGGGGCCGGGGGGAACCAAAAACATTCAGTACTTC. This translates into CASSQDGGPGGTKNIQYF.

This clonotype was detected ten times or more. The V and J genes are TRBV28 and TRBJ2-2; 10 nucleotides align to TRBD1. V was pared by 6 bases and J by 6 bases, with 4 bases of the junction left unmatched. The CDR3 is 14 amino acids. CDR1 is MDHEN and CDR2 is SYDVKM in the germline V gene. The CDR3 DNA reads as TGTGCCAGCAGCCGACAGGGGGCTGCCGGGGAGCTGTTTTTT. It specifies CASSRQGAAGELFF.

This clonotype came up many times. The chain recombines TRBV28 with TRBJ2-1; D is perhaps TRBD1 or TRBD2 (5 bases each). Trimming took 4 bases from V and 2 from J, leaving 18 bases between them. This CDR3 has 17 amino acids. From germline, CDR1 is MDHEN and CDR2 SYDVKM. The CDR3: CASSSQRNGTAYNEQFF. CDR3 in DNA: TGTGCCAGCAGTTCCCAAAGGAACGGGACGGCCTACAATGAGCAGTTCTTC.

The rearrangement joins TRBV6-2 or TRBV6-3 to TRBJ2-6; possible D gene TRBD1, 6 bases. The CDR3 spans 17 residues. The V end lost 4 bases, the J end lost 0 bases, and 13 bases lay between the germline ends. Germline V gene lookup returns CDR1 MNHEY and CDR2 SVGEGT. The DNA of the CDR3 is TGTGCCAGCAGTTCTTCAACAGGGCTCTCTGGGGCCAACGTCCTGACTTTC. Translation gives CASSSSTGLSGANVLTF.

V and J are TRBV6-1 and TRBJ1-3; TRBD1 aligns across 9 bases. From germline, CDR1 is MNHNS and CDR2 SASEGT. V was clipped by 9 bases and J by 7 bases; unmatched bases: 7. The CDR3 extends over 13 amino acids. The CDR3 sequence: CASNTGGRNTIYF. In DNA, the CDR3 is TGTGCCAGTAATACAGGGGGCAGGAACACCATATATTTT.

In this sample, this clonotype turned up many times. The chain recombines TRBV12-3 or TRBV12-4 with TRBJ1-2; D remains ambiguous. Trimming stripped 6 bases from V and 4 bases from J, with 24 bases between. The CDR3 totals 17 residues. CDR3 protein: CASSPRSPGAAGYGYTF. DNA for the CDR3: TGTGCCAGCAGCCCCCGGTCGCCTGGCGCAGCGGGCTATGGCTACACCTTC.

In its sample, this clonotype was seen a few times. The chain carries TRBV3-2 and TRBJ1-5. TRBV3-2 is marked as a pseudogene. The CDR3 sequence is 13 residues long. CDR3 residues: CASSQLSNQPQHF. For the CDR3, the DNA is TGTGCCAGCAGCCAATTATCCAATCAGCCCCAGCATTTT.

This clonotype was detected many times. As DNA, the CDR3 is TGTGCCATCAGTGAAAGGGTGGAGGGGGCAGAGACCCAGTACTTC. Translation gives CAISERVEGAETQYF. This rearrangement joins TRBV10-3 to TRBJ2-5, with D tentatively TRBD1 (7 bases). Germline assignment: CDR1 ENHRY and CDR2 SYGVKD. Trimming removed 3 bases at V and 4 bases at J, with 15 bases between. The CDR3 extends over 15 amino acids.

This clonotype showed up many times. The V and J genes are TRBV24-1 and TRBJ1-1; D uncertain. V shed 3 bases and J shed 3 bases, with 7 bases lying between them. The V gene's germline CDR1 is KGHDR and CDR2 SFDVKD. The CDR3 has 13 residues. CDR3 DNA: TGTGCCACCAGTGATGGGAGGTACACTGAAGCTTTCTTT. This gives the protein CATSDGRYTEAFF.

This clonotype occurred many times. The J gene is TRBJ2-7, the V gene TRBV30; D is uncertain. The length of the CDR3 is 14 residues. With 1 base removed from V and 0 bases from J, the gap between germline ends came to 10 bases. Germline CDR1 is GTSNPN and CDR2 is SVGIG (reference sequence). CDR3 DNA sequence: TGTGCCTGGAGTGGCGACCGAAGCTCCTACGAGCAGTACTTC. Amino acid sequence: CAWSGDRSSYEQYF.

This clonotype was recorded a few times. The V call is TRBV12-3 or TRBV12-4, the J call TRBJ1-5, with D hard to call. Deletions cut 1 base from V and 0 bases from J, with 7 bases between. The CDR3 length is 15 residues. CDR3 in DNA: TGTGCCAGCAGTTTAGGGAGGCCTAGCAATCAGCCCCAGCATTTT. Residues: CASSLGRPSNQPQHF.

This chain connects TRBV6-5 to TRBJ2-1; D is perhaps TRBD2 (6 bases). V shed 4 bases and J shed 8 bases, with 12 bases lying between them. The CDR3 consists of 13 residues. Germline loops: CDR1 MNHEY, CDR2 SVGAGI. CDR3 sequence reads: CASSSRRADEQFF. CDR3 in DNA: TGTGCCAGCAGTTCCCGGAGGGCCGATGAGCAGTTCTTC.

This clonotype has just a few counts. The CDR3 loop is CASSQDGAGARRNEQYF. CDR3 coding DNA: TGTGCCAGCAGCCAGGATGGGGCGGGGGCCCGGAGGAACGAGCAGTACTTC. The chain recombines TRBV3-1 with TRBJ2-7; D may be TRBD2 (7 bases). V dropped 3 bases and J dropped 5 bases, with 23 bases sitting between them. The CDR3 loop spans 17 amino acids. Germline CDR1 reads LGHDT; CDR2 reads YNNKEL (reference sequence).

The chain couples TRBV3-1 to TRBJ1-2; no clear D. This CDR3 region has 14 residues. With 0 bases removed from V and 4 bases from J, the gap between germline ends came to 9 bases. Germline CDR1 reads LGHDT; CDR2 reads YNNKEL (reference sequence). CDR3 amino acids: CASSQESQIYGYTF. The CDR3, as DNA: TGTGCCAGCAGCCAAGAATCACAGATCTATGGCTACACCTTC.